The clone carrying this TCR beta chain was found once. The donor cohort consisted entirely of Caucasian adults residing in Nashville, Tennessee. Partitioning of CD4+ cells yielded a CD45RA+ naive subset and a CD45RA-negative memory subset. These data originate in a study of shared clonotypes between healthy human individuals. The wider study: Those who served as donors were two women and a few men between the ages of 18 and 49.

The CDR3 extends over 15 amino acids. CDR1 and CDR2 from the germline V gene are SNHLY and FYNNEI. The V gene end was trimmed by 6 bases and the J gene end by 3 bases; junction bases not matched to a gene: 7. The input for sorted-subset replicate PCRs was about 0.2 ug DNA, tens of thousands of T cell genomes. The protocol was immunoSEQ multiplex PCR, while the TCRdb copy is restricted to in-frame clones and leaves out a portion. This sample has roughly 1,500,000 clones; 97% to 99% occur once, and the top ten carry roughly 0.36%. The sequencing input was naive CD4+ T cells sorted from blood. The subset here: CD45RA+ positively selected. The chain is built from TRBV2 and TRBJ2-1; 8 positions agree with TRBD1. The clonotype originates from a man between 25 and 39 years old in good health. CDR3 coding DNA: TGTGCCAGCAGCCTGCAGGGGGCGGACTACAATGAGCAGTTCTTC. It codes for CASSLQGADYNEQFF.